This TCR beta chain came from a study of TIL therapy for anti-PD-1-resistant metastatic lung cancer. Study-level information: Tumors carried a median roughly 1.5 non-synonymous mutations per megabase.

Time point given: pre-treatment sample, taken before nivolumab and TIL therapy. There are 19 residues in the CDR3. Germline-derived CDR1 and CDR2 are ENHRY and SYGVKD. The V and J ends lost 2 bases and 1 base respectively, with 21 bases between them. The immunoSEQ assay was v3. Only in-frame clones appear in the TCRdb table, and some are missing; sequencing was by immunoSEQ multiplex PCR. The table includes about 12,000 clones, over 70% detected once. Study-level points and caveats: This highly selected cohort may not generalize to typical lung cancer patients. TIL clonotype persistence in blood showed no apparent association with response.

Remarks on this clone: Its cognate antigen is unknown.

Sequences were derived from blood, sampled at baseline. This sequence originates from a person aged 25-79 years with non-small cell lung cancer. This chain links TRBV10-3 with TRBJ2-1, with D unresolved. In nucleotides, the CDR3 is TGTGCCATCAGTGAGCCCCCGCCGGATTTGATCGGGTCCTACAATGAGCAGTTCTTC. Amino acids: CAISEPPPDLIGSYNEQFF.